The clone carrying this T cell receptor (beta chain) showed up just once. 60 Vbeta and 13 Jbeta primers were used in PCR. Some clones are missing from TCRdb's copy, which holds only in-frame ones; the method was immunoSEQ multiplex PCR. The table includes approximately 160,000 clones, approximately 70% detected once. Germline CDR1 reads SGHVS; CDR2 reads FQNEAQ. Trimming took off 1 base at V and 7 bases at J, with 10 bases between the two ends. The CDR3 covers 14 residues. This specimen belongs to a study of cytomegalovirus exposure and HLA in healthy donors. This clonotype was obtained from a woman aged 40 to 50 in good health and CMV-seropositive. Sample: PBMCs. The gene calls are TRBV7-8 and TRBJ1-4; maybe TRBD1 (6 bases). CDR3 DNA sequence: TGTGCCAGCAGCTTAGTACAGGGCTTTGAAAAACTGTTTTTT. Amino acid sequence: CASSLVQGFEKLFF.